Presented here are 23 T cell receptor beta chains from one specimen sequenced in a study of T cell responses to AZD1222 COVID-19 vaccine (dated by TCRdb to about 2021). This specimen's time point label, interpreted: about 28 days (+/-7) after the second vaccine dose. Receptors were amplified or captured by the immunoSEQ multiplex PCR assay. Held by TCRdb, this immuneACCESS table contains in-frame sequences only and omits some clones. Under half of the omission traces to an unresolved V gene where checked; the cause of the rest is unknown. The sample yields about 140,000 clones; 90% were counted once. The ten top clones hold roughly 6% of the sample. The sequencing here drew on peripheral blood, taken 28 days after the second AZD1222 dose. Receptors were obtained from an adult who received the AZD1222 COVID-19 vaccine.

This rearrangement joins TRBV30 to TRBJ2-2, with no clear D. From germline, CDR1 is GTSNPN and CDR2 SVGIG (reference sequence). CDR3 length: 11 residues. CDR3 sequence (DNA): TGTGCTTCCGCCCCCGGCCGCGAGCTGTTTTTT. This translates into CASAPGRELFF.

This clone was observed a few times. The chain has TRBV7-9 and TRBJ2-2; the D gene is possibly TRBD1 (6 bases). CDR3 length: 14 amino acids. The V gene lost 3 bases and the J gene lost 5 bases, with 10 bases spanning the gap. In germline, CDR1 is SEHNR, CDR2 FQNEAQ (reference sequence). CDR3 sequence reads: CASSFTQGTGELFF. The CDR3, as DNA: TGTGCCAGCAGCTTTACACAGGGTACCGGGGAGCTGTTTTTT.

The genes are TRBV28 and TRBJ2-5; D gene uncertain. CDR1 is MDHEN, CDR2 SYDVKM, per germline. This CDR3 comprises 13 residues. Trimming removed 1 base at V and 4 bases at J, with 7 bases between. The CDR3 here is CASSLSLRETQYF. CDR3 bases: TGTGCCAGCAGTTTATCACTTCGAGAGACCCAGTACTTC.

The CDR3 region is CASSSLASQGYNEQFF. CDR3 DNA sequence: TGTGCCAGCAGCTCTTTGGCGTCACAGGGGTACAATGAGCAGTTCTTC. J is TRBJ2-1 and V is TRBV7-8; 7 bases match TRBD1. CDR1 is SGHVS, CDR2 FQNEAQ, per germline. CDR3 length equals 16 residues. V gave up 4 bases and J gave up 4 bases; unmatched junction bases: 10.

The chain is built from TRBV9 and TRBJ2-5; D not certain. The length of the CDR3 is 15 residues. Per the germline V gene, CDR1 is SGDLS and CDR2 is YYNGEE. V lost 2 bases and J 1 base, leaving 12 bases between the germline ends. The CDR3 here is CASSVMDRPQETQYF. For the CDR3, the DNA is TGTGCCAGCAGCGTCATGGATCGACCCCAAGAGACCCAGTACTTC.

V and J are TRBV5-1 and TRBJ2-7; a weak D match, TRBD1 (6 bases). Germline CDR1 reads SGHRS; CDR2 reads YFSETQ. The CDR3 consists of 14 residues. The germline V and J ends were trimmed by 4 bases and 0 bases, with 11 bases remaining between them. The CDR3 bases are TGCGCCAGCAGCCGACAGGCCAGCTCCTACGAGCAGTACTTC. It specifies CASSRQASSYEQYF.

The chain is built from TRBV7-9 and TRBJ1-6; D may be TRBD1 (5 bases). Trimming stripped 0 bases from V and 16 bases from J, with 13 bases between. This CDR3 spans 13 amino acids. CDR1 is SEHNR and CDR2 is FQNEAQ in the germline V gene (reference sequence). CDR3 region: CASSLASPGPLHF. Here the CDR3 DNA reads TGTGCCAGCAGCTTAGCCTCCCCGGGACCGCTCCACTTT.

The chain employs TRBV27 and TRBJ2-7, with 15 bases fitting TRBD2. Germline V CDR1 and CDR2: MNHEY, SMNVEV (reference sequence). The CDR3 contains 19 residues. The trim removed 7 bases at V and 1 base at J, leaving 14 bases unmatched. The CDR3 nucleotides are TGTGCCAGCAATCCAACCCCCGGGACTAGCGGGAGGACTTCCTACGAGCAGTACTTC. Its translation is CASNPTPGTSGRTSYEQYF.

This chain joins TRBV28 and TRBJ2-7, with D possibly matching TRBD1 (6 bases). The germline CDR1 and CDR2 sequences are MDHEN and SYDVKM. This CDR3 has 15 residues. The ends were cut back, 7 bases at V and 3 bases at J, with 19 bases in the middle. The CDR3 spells CASTPRGHSDYEQYF. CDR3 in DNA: TGTGCCAGCACCCCTAGGGGACATTCCGACTACGAGCAGTACTTC.

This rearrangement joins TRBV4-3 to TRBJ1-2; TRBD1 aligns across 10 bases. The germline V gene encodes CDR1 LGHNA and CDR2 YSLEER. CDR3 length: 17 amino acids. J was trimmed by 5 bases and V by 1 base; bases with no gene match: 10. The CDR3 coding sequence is TGCGCCAGCAGCCAAGGACTCGGGACAGGGGTGCGGTATGGCTACACCTTC. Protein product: CASSQGLGTGVRYGYTF.

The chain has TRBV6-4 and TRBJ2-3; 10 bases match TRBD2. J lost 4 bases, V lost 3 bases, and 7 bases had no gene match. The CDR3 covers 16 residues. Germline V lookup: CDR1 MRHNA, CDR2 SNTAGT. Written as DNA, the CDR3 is TGTGCCAGCAGTGAGGGCCAGCGGGGGGGCCCAGATACGCAGTATTTT. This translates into CASSEGQRGGPDTQYF.

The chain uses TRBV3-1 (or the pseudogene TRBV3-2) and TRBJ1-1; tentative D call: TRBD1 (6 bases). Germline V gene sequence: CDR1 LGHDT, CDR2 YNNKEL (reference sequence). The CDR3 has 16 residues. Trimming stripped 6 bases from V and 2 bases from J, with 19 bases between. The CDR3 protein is CASSQLRGGRNTEAFF. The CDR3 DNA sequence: TGTGCCAGCAGTCAACTCCGGGGGGGGCGTAACACTGAAGCTTTCTTT.

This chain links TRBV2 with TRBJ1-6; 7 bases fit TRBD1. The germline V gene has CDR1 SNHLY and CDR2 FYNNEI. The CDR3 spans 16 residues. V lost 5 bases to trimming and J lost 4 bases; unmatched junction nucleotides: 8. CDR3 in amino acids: CASSRPTGEYNSPLHF. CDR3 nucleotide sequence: TGTGCCAGCAGTCGACCTACAGGGGAATATAATTCACCCCTCCACTTT.

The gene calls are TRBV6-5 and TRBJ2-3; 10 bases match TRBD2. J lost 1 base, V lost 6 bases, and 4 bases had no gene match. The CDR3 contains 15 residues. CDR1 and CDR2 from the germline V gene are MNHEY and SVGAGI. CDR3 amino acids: CASSYLAGGTDTQYF. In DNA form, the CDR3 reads TGTGCCAGCAGCTACCTAGCGGGGGGCACAGATACGCAGTATTTT.

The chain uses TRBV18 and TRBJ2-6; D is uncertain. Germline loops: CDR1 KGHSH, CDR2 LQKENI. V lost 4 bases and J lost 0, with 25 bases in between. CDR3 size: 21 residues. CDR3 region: CASSLMTPFDARGSGANVLTF. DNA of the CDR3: TGTGCCAGCTCACTCATGACCCCTTTCGACGCACGCGGCTCTGGGGCCAACGTCCTGACTTTC.

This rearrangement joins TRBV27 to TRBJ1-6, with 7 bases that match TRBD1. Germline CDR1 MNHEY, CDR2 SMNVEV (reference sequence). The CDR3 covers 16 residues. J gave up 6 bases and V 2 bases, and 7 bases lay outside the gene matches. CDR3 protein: CASSLLPGGTNSPLHF. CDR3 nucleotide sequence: TGTGCCAGCAGTTTACTCCCAGGGGGGACTAATTCACCCCTCCACTTT.

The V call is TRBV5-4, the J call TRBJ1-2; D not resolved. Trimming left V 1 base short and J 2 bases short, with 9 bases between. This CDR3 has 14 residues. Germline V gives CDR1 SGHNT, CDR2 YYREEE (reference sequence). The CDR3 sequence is CASSLSVVNYGYTF. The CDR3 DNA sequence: TGTGCCAGCAGCTTGTCTGTGGTGAACTATGGCTACACCTTC.

CDR3 amino acids: CASSWTSGGPYNEQFF. The CDR3 DNA reads TGTGCCAGCAGCTGGACTAGCGGGGGGCCCTACAATGAGCAGTTCTTC. J is TRBJ2-1 and V is TRBV7-9; 14 bases are a match to TRBD2. J was trimmed by 2 bases and V by 4 bases; bases with no gene match: 1. Per the germline V gene, CDR1 is SEHNR and CDR2 is FQNEAQ (reference sequence). The CDR3 totals 16 residues.

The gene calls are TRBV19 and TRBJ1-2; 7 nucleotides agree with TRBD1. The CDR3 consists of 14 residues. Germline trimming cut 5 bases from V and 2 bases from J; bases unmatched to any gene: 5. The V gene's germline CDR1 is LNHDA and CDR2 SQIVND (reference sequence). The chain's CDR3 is CASSPRQGNYGYTF. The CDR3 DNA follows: TGTGCCAGTAGTCCCCGACAGGGAAACTATGGCTACACCTTC.

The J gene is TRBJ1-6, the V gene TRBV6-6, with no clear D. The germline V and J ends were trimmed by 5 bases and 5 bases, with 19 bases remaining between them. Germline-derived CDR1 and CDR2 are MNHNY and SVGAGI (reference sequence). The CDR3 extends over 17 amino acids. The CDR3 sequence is CASSRRLSADHNSPLHF. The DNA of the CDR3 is TGTGCCAGCAGTCGACGCCTGTCAGCCGACCATAATTCACCCCTCCACTTT.

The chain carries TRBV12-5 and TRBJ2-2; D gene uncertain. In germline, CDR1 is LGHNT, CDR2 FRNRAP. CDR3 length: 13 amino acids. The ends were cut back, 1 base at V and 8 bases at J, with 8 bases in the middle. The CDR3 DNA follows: TGTGCTAGTGGTTTGGGTGGATCTGGGGAGCTGTTTTTT. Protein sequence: CASGLGGSGELFF.

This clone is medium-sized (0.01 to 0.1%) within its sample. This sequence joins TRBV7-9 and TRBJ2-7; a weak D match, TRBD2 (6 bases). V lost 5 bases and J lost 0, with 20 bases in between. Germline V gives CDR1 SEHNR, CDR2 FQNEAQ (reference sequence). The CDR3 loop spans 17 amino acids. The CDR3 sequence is CASSPTAGGSNSYEQYF. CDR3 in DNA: TGTGCCAGCAGCCCAACAGCCGGGGGTTCTAACTCCTACGAGCAGTACTTC.

The CDR3 reads CASSPKQLGAGAVYEQYF. Here the CDR3 DNA reads TGTGCCAGCTCACCGAAACAATTGGGGGCAGGGGCTGTCTACGAGCAGTACTTC. V gene TRBV18 combines with J gene TRBJ2-7; D may be TRBD1 (6 bases). V was pared by 3 bases and J by 3 bases, with 24 bases between. Germline assignment: CDR1 KGHSH and CDR2 LQKENI. The CDR3 length is 18 residues.